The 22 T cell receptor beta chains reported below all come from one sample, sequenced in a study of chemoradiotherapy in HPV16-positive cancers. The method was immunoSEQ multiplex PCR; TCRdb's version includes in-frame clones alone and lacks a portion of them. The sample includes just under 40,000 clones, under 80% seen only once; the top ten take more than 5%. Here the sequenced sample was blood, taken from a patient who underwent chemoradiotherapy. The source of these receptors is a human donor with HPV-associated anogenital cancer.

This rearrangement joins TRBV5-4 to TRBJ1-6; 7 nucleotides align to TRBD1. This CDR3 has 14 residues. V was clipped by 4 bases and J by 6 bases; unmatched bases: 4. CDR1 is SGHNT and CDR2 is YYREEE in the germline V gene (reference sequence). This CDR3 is CASSRGLGNSPLHF. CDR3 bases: TGTGCCAGCAGCAGGGGGCTAGGTAATTCACCCCTCCACTTT.

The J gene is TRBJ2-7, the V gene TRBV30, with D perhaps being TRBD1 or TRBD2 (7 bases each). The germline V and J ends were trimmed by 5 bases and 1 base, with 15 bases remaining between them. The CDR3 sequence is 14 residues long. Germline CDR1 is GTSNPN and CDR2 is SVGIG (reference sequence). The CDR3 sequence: CAWGRGPSSYEQYF. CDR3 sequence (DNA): TGTGCCTGGGGGAGGGGGCCGTCTTCCTACGAGCAGTACTTC. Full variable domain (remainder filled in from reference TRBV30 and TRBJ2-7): SQTIHQWPATLVQPVGSPLSLECTVEGTSNPNLYWYRQAAGRGLQLLFYSVGIGQISSEVPQNLSASRPQDRQFILSSKKLLLSDSGFYLCAWGRGPSSYEQYFGPGTRLTVT.

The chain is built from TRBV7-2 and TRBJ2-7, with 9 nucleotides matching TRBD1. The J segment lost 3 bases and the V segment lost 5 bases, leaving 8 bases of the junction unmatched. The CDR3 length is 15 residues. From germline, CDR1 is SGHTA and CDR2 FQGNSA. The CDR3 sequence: CASSRPGTGLYEQYF. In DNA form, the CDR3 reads TGTGCCAGCAGCCGTCCCGGGACAGGGCTCTACGAGCAGTACTTC.

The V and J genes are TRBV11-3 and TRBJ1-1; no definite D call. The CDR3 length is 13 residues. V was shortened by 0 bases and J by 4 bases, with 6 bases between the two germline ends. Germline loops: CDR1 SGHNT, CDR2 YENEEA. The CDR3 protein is CASSLESGTEAFF. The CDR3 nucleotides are TGTGCCAGCAGCTTAGAATCGGGCACTGAAGCTTTCTTT.

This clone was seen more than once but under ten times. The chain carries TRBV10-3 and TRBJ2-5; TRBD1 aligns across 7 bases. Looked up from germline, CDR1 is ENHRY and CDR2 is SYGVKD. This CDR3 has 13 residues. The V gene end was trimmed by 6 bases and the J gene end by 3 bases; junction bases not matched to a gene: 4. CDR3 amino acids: CAIRGTEEETQYF. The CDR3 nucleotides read TGTGCCATCAGGGGGACAGAAGAAGAGACCCAGTACTTC.

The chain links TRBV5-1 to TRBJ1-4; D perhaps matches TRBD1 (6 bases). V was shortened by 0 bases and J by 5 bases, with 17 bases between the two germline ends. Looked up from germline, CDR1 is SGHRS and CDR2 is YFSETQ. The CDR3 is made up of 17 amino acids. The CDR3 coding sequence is TGCGCCAGCAGCTTGGTGGGGGACTGGACAGAAAATGAAAAACTGTTTTTT. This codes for CASSLVGDWTENEKLFF.

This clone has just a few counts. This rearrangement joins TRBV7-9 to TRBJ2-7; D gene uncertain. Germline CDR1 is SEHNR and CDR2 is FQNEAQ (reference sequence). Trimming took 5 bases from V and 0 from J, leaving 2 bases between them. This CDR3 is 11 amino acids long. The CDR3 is CASSASYEQYF. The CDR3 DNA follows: TGTGCCAGCAGCGCCTCCTACGAGCAGTACTTC. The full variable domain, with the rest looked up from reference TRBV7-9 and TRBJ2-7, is DTGVSQNPRHKITKRGQNVTFRCDPISEHNRLYWYRQTLGQGPEFLTYFQNEAQLEKSRLLSDRFSAERPKGSFSTLEIQRTEQGDSAMYLCASSASYEQYFGPGTRLTVT.

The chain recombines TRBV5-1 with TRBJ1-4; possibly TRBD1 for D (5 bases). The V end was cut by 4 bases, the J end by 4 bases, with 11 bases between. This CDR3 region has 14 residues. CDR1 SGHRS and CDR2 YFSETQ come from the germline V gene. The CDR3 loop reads CASSPTGLNEKLFF. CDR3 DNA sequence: TGCGCCAGCAGCCCGACGGGACTTAATGAAAAACTGTTTTTT.

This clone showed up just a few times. The CDR3 spells CASSLEGYEQYF. CDR3 nucleotide sequence: TGCGCCAGCAGCTTGGAAGGGTACGAGCAGTACTTC. The gene calls are TRBV5-1 and TRBJ2-7; D call uncertain. The CDR3 has 12 residues. Germline V CDR1 and CDR2: SGHRS, YFSETQ. V shed 0 bases and J shed 4 bases, with 5 bases lying between them.

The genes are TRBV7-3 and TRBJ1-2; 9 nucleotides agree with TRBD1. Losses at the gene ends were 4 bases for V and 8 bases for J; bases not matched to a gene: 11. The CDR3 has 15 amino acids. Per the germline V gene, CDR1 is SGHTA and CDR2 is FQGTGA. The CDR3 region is CASSSQQGAQGGYTF. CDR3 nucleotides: TGTGCCAGCAGCTCGCAACAGGGGGCGCAAGGAGGCTACACCTTC.

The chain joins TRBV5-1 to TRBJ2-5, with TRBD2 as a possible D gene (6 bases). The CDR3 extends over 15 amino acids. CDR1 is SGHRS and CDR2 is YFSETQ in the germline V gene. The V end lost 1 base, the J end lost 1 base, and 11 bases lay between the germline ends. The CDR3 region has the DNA TGCGCCAGCAGCTTGAATGCGGGGCCCCAAGAGACCCAGTACTTC. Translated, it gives CASSLNAGPQETQYF.

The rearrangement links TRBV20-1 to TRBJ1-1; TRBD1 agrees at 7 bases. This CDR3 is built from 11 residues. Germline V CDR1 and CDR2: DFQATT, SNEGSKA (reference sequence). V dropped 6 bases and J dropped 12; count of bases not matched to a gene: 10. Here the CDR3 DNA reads TGCAGTGCCCCCCTCCGGGACAGAACTTTCTTT. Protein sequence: CSAPLRDRTFF.

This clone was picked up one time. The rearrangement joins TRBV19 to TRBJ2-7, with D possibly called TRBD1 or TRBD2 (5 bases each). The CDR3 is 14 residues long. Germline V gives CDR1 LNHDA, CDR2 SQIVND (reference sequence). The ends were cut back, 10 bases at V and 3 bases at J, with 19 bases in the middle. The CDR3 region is CATKPRDGRYEQYF. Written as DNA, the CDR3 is TGTGCCACCAAGCCCCGGGACGGGCGCTACGAGCAGTACTTC. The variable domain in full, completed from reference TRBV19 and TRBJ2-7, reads DGGITQSPKYLFRKEGQNVTLSCEQNLNHDAMYWYRQDPGQGLRLIYYSQIVNDFQKGDIAEGYSVSREKKESFPLTVTSAQKNPTAFYLCATKPRDGRYEQYFGPGTRLTVT.

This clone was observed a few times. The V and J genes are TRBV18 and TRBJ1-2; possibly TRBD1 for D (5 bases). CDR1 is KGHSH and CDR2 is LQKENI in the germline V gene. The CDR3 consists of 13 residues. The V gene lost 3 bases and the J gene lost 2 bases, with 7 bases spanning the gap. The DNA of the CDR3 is TGTGCCAGCTCACCGGGACGGAACTATGGCTACACCTTC. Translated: CASSPGRNYGYTF.

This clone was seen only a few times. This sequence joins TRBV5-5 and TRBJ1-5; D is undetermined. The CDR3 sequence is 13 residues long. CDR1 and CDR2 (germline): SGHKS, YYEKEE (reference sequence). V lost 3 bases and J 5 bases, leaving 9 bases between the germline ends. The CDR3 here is CASSSTDDQPQHF. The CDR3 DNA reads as TGTGCCAGCAGCTCTACAGATGATCAGCCCCAGCATTTT.

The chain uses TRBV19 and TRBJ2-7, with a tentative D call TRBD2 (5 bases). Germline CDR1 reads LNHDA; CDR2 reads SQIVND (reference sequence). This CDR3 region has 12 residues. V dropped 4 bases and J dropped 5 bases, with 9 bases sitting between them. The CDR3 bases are TGTGCCAGTAGTACTCCGGGGAACGAGCAGTACTTC. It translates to CASSTPGNEQYF. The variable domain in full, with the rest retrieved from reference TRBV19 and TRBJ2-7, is DGGITQSPKYLFRKEGQNVTLSCEQNLNHDAMYWYRQDPGQGLRLIYYSQIVNDFQKGDIAEGYSVSREKKESFPLTVTSAQKNPTAFYLCASSTPGNEQYFGPGTRLTVT.

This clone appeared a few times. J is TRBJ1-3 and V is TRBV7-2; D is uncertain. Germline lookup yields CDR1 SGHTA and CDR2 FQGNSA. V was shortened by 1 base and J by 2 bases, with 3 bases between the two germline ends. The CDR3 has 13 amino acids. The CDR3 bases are TGTGCCAGCAGCTTAGGGACTGGAAACACCATATATTTT. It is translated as CASSLGTGNTIYF.

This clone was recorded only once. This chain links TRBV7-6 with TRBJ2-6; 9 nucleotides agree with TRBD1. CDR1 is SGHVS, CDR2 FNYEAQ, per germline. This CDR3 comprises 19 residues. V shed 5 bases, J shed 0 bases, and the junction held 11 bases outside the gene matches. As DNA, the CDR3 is TGTGCCAGCAGCGAGATAACAGGGGGCTCCGGCTCTGGGGCCAACGTCCTGACTTTC. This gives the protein CASSEITGGSGSGANVLTF.

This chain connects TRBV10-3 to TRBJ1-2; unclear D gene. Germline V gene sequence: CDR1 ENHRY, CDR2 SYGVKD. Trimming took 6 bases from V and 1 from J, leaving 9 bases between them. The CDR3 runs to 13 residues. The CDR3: CAIREEDNYGYTF. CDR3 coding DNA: TGTGCCATCAGGGAGGAGGATAACTATGGCTACACCTTC.

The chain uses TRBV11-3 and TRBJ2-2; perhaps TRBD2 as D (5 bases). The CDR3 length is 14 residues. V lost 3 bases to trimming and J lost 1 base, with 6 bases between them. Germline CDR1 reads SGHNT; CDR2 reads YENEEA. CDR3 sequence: CASSLSGNTGELFF. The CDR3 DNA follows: TGTGCCAGCAGCTTGAGCGGGAACACCGGGGAGCTGTTTTTT.

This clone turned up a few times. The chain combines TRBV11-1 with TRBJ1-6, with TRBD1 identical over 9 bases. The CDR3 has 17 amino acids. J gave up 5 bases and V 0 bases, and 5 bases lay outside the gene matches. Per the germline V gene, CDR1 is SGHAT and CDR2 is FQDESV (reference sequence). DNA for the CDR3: TGTGCCAGCAGCTTAGCCCCGGGACAGGGAGATAATTCACCCCTCCACTTT. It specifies CASSLAPGQGDNSPLHF.

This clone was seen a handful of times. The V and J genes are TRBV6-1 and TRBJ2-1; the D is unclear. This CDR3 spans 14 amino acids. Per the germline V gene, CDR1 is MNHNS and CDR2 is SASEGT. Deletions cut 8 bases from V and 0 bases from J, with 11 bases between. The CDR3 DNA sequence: TGTGCCAGCCAGTCCCCAGGCTCCTACAATGAGCAGTTCTTC. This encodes CASQSPGSYNEQFF.